This TCR beta chain was documented in a study of early T cells in non-severe SARS-CoV-2 infection. Study at large: Alpha and beta chains were unpaired, from unsorted whole-blood bulk RNA. Study conclusions and caveats: Private and CD4 specificities were missed by VDJdb matching, which favored anti-spike CD8 responses.

The CDR3 length is 11 residues. Trimming cost V 4 bases and J 7 bases, with 4 bases left between them. Individual cDNA molecules were tagged with unique molecular identifiers, the study reported. A single record per CDR3 protein comes from TCRdb applying MiXCR to the 5' RACE reads. Here the sample spans roughly 40,000 distinct CDR3 sequences, over 5% being singletons. This clonotype was detected only a few times. Antigen: not known. The sequence derives from an adult who was a healthcare worker with PCR-confirmed SARS-CoV-2 infection or an uninfected control (not recorded which). Sequenced input: whole blood. The chain recombines TRBV12-3 or TRBV12-4 with TRBJ1-4; D gene unclear. CDR3 nucleotide sequence: TGTGCCAGCAGTTATACTGAAAAACTGTTTTTT. Amino acids: CASSYTEKLFF.